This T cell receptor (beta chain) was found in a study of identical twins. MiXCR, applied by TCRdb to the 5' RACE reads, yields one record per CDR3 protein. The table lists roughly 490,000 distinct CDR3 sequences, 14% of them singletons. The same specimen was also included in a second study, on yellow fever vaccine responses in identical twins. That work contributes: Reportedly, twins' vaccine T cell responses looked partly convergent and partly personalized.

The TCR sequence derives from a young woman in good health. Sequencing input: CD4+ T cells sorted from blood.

The DNA of the CDR3 is TGTGCCAGCAGCAGGGACAGCCCCGGCGGCTACACCTTC. Amino acids: CASSRDSPGGYTF. The chain combines TRBV7-2 with TRBJ1-2; 7 nucleotides align to TRBD1. J lost 8 bases, V lost 5 bases, and 8 bases had no gene match. Germline V gene sequence: CDR1 SGHTA, CDR2 FQGNSA. CDR3 length equals 13 residues.